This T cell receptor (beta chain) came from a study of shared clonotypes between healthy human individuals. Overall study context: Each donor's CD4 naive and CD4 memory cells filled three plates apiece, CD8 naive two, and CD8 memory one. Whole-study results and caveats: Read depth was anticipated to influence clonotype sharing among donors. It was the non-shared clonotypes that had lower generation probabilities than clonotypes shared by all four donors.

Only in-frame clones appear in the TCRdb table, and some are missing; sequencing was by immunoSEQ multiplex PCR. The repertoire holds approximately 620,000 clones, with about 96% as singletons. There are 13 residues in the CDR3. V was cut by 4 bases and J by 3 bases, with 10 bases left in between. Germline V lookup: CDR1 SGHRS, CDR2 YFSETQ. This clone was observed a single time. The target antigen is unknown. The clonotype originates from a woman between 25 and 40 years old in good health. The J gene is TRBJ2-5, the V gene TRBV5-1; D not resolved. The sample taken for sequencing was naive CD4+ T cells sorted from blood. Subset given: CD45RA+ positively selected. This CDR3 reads CASSAVPEETQYF. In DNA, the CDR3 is TGCGCCAGCAGCGCGGTTCCAGAAGAGACCCAGTACTTC.